Presented here are 27 T cell receptor beta chains from one specimen sequenced in a study of PD-1 blockade in classical Hodgkin lymphoma (dated by TCRdb to the early 2020s). Library creation used the immunoSEQ multiplex PCR assay. TCRdb holds this immuneACCESS table with in-frame rearrangements only. Some clones are missing; in checked studies, unresolved V genes explain under half, and the rest has no known cause. Recorded for this sample are some 9,300 clones; around 75% of them occurred a single time. The ten largest clones represent less than 6% of the sample. The time point tag for this specimen amounts to: cycle 4 day 1 (C4D1), after 5 to 7 weeks of nivolumab. Every trial patient had relapsed following autologous stem cell transplantation, and prior brentuximab vedotin exposure was what differed among cohorts A, B and C. CD4+ T cells were purified from thawed PBMCs by magnetic negative selection with a Miltenyi CD4+ T cell isolation kit.

The source was CD4+ T cells from blood, collected before the fourth cycle of nivolumab. The receptors shown here come from a human donor with classical Hodgkin lymphoma.

The rearrangement uses TRBV27 and TRBJ1-2; D ambiguous. The ends were cut back, 7 bases at V and 0 bases at J, with 12 bases in the middle. The CDR3 is 14 amino acids. In germline, CDR1 is MNHEY, CDR2 SMNVEV (reference sequence). The CDR3 loop reads CASKAASANYGYTF. DNA of the CDR3: TGTGCCAGCAAAGCAGCCTCCGCTAACTATGGCTACACCTTC.

The gene calls are TRBV2 and TRBJ2-1, with 10 bases identical to TRBD2. J lost 6 bases, V lost 6 bases, and 8 bases had no gene match. CDR1 is SNHLY, CDR2 FYNNEI, per germline. CDR3 length: 15 residues. CDR3 bases: TGTGCCAGCAGCGCAGGTACTAGCGGGGCCAATGAGCAGTTCTTC. Translation gives CASSAGTSGANEQFF.

The chain's CDR3 is CASSQDLPRGQADTQYF. The CDR3, as DNA: TGCGCCAGCAGCCAAGATTTACCCAGGGGGCAGGCAGATACGCAGTATTTT. The chain has TRBV4-3 and TRBJ2-3; 8 nucleotides line up with TRBD1. J gave up 4 bases and V 0 bases, and 9 bases lay outside the gene matches. CDR1 and CDR2 from the germline V gene are LGHNA and YSLEER. The CDR3 has 17 residues.

The rearrangement joins TRBV30 to TRBJ2-1; 8 nucleotides match TRBD2. The CDR3 is 18 residues long. CDR1 and CDR2 from the germline V gene are GTSNPN and SVGIG (reference sequence). With V trimmed by 0 bases and J by 3 bases, 13 bases remained unmatched. For the CDR3, the DNA is TGTGCCTGGAGTGTTCTCAGCGGGGGACTTTTAGGCTACAATGAGCAGTTCTTC. Amino acids: CAWSVLSGGLLGYNEQFF.

This rearrangement joins TRBV5-4 to TRBJ1-2; 10 bases match TRBD1. J was trimmed by 4 bases and V by 4 bases; bases with no gene match: 7. The CDR3 has 15 residues. Per germline, CDR1 SGHNT and CDR2 YYREEE (reference sequence). In nucleotides, the CDR3 is TGTGCCAGCAGCGAATGGGACAGGGGAGCCTATGGCTACACCTTC. It is translated as CASSEWDRGAYGYTF.

The chain recombines TRBV5-5 with TRBJ2-7; 7 nucleotides agree with TRBD1. The CDR3 consists of 17 residues. The junction had 9 bases not matched to a gene; V was cut back by 0 bases and J by 0 bases. Per the germline V gene, CDR1 is SGHKS and CDR2 is YYEKEE (reference sequence). The CDR3 DNA reads TGTGCCAGCAGCTTGGGAGGCATGGGGGACAGCTCCTACGAGCAGTACTTC. Amino acids: CASSLGGMGDSSYEQYF.

This sequence joins TRBV6-1 and TRBJ2-4, with a weak D call TRBD2 (6 bases). Trimming removed 7 bases at V and 0 bases at J, with 10 bases between. Germline values: CDR1 MNHNS, CDR2 SASEGT. CDR3 length: 14 amino acids. The CDR3 coding sequence is TGTGCCAGCATGGGGGGTGTAGCCAAAAACATTCAGTACTTC. Its translation: CASMGGVAKNIQYF.

This clone was seen only a few times. The chain recombines TRBV7-2 with TRBJ1-5, with D perhaps TRBD1 (5 bases). The CDR3 consists of 16 residues. Germline values: CDR1 SGHTA, CDR2 FQGNSA. The germline V and J ends were trimmed by 5 bases and 1 base, with 15 bases remaining between them. CDR3 loop: CASSAERGGSNQPQHF. Here the CDR3 DNA reads TGTGCCAGCAGCGCCGAACGGGGGGGGAGCAATCAGCCCCAGCATTTT.

The DNA of the CDR3 is TGTGCCAGTAGTATTCCTCCAGACAGGGGAGACAATGAGCAGTTCTTC. Protein sequence: CASSIPPDRGDNEQFF. The chain carries TRBV19 and TRBJ2-1; 8 positions agree with TRBD1. Trimming removed 3 bases from V and 5 bases from J; junction bases left unmatched: 9. This CDR3 has 16 amino acids. In germline, CDR1 is LNHDA, CDR2 SQIVND (reference sequence).

With respect to this clone: The junction and the germline gene differ at one end; a read error may be behind it. Additional DNA sequences in this sample encode the identical CDR3. The J gene is TRBJ1-1, the V gene TRBV6-6; D not certain. The CDR3 length is 13 residues. From germline, CDR1 is MNHNY and CDR2 SVGAGI (reference sequence). CDR3 loop: CASCITRETEAFF. The DNA for the CDR3 is TGTGCCAGCTGTATCACGAGGGAAACTGAGGCTTTCTTT.

The rearrangement joins TRBV6-5 to TRBJ1-1; 8 nucleotides line up with TRBD1. The CDR3 covers 13 residues. Germline assignment: CDR1 MNHEY and CDR2 SVGAGI. V trimming: 4 bases; J trimming: 9 bases; junction bases outside the gene matches: 7. As DNA, the CDR3 is TGTGCCAGCAGTTCATCCGGACAGGGTAAAGCTTTCTTT. It translates to CASSSSGQGKAFF.

V and J are TRBV6-8 and TRBJ2-3, with no clear D. V was shortened by 4 bases and J by 2 bases, with 19 bases between the two germline ends. CDR3 length: 17 amino acids. The germline V gene encodes CDR1 MNHGY and CDR2 SAAAGT. The DNA of the CDR3 is TGTGCCAGCAGTTCTACCGCGAAGAAGGCCCCCACAGATACGCAGTATTTT. Protein: CASSSTAKKAPTDTQYF.

The J gene is TRBJ2-3, the V gene TRBV28; the D gene could be TRBD1 or TRBD2 (6 bases each). This CDR3 is built from 13 residues. Germline V lookup: CDR1 MDHEN, CDR2 SYDVKM. The V and J ends lost 8 bases and 9 bases respectively, with 18 bases between them. For the CDR3, the DNA is TGTGCCAGCGGAGGGGGTTGGGTTGGAACGCAGTATTTT. This gives the protein CASGGGWVGTQYF.

This chain joins TRBV28 and TRBJ1-3; D is ambiguous. The length of the CDR3 is 15 residues. V was shortened by 3 bases and J by 0 bases, with 9 bases between the two germline ends. Germline V gives CDR1 MDHEN, CDR2 SYDVKM. The CDR3 loop is CASSFRPLSGNTIYF. The CDR3 DNA reads TGTGCCAGCAGTTTTAGGCCGCTCTCTGGAAACACCATATATTTT.

This chain joins TRBV5-1 and TRBJ1-1, with D perhaps matching TRBD1 (6 bases). The CDR3 spans 14 residues. Germline assignment: CDR1 SGHRS and CDR2 YFSETQ. V lost 1 base and J 3 bases, leaving 10 bases between the germline ends. CDR3 nucleotide sequence: TGCGCCAGCAGCTTGACAGGGCGGGACACTGAAGCTTTCTTT. As protein: CASSLTGRDTEAFF.

The chain employs TRBV25-1 and TRBJ2-7; D may correspond to TRBD1 or TRBD2 (5 bases each). The germline gives CDR1 MGHDK, CDR2 SYGVNS. CDR3 length: 16 amino acids. V shed 8 bases and J shed 4 bases, with 24 bases lying between them. Here the CDR3 DNA reads TGTGCCAGCCACGAGCCCAGACAGAGACTAATGTACGAGCAGTACTTC. Its translation is CASHEPRQRLMYEQYF.

The V gene is TRBV6-1, the J gene TRBJ1-4; 7 bases match TRBD1. The CDR3 is 13 residues long. V dropped 8 bases and J dropped 5; count of bases not matched to a gene: 5. Germline loops: CDR1 MNHNS, CDR2 SASEGT. CDR3 in DNA: TGTGCCAGCGAGGGGGCGCGAAATGAAAAACTGTTTTTT. Encoded protein: CASEGARNEKLFF.

The count of this clone is one. This chain joins TRBV5-6 and TRBJ2-3; 9 bases are a match to TRBD1. J was trimmed by 6 bases and V by 2 bases; bases with no gene match: 10. Germline V gene data show CDR1 as SGHDT and CDR2 as YYEEEE. The CDR3 is 16 amino acids. DNA of the CDR3: TGTGCCAGCAGCTTTCGCGGGACAGGGCTTTCGGATACGCAGTATTTT. This gives the protein CASSFRGTGLSDTQYF.

The chain joins TRBV29-1 to TRBJ2-5; D perhaps matches TRBD2 (6 bases). With 4 bases removed from V and 5 bases from J, the gap between germline ends came to 23 bases. This CDR3 contains 16 residues. Germline V CDR1 and CDR2: SQVTM, ANQGSEA. CDR3 DNA: TGCAGCGTTGGGGGACTCGGACGGACGAACGGTGAGACCCAGTACTTC. This encodes CSVGGLGRTNGETQYF.

This chain connects TRBV30 to TRBJ1-6; D perhaps matches TRBD1 (5 bases). The germline V gene encodes CDR1 GTSNPN and CDR2 SVGIG (reference sequence). The CDR3 runs to 13 residues. The V end was cut by 2 bases, the J end by 8 bases, with 10 bases between. The CDR3 is CAWSRDLDSPLHF. The CDR3 bases are TGTGCCTGGAGTAGGGACCTCGATTCACCCCTCCACTTT.

This clone was counted a few times. This rearrangement joins TRBV7-2 to TRBJ1-6; D gene uncertain. V was shortened by 3 bases and J by 6 bases, with 3 bases between the two germline ends. Germline V gives CDR1 SGHTA, CDR2 FQGNSA. The CDR3 is 12 amino acids. Written as DNA, the CDR3 is TGTGCCAGCAGCTTCTTTAATTCACCCCTCCACTTT. Translating it yields CASSFFNSPLHF.

This rearrangement joins TRBV5-1 to TRBJ2-3; D possibly corresponds to TRBD1 (5 bases). Germline lookup yields CDR1 SGHRS and CDR2 YFSETQ. Between the trimmed V and J ends, which lost 4 bases and 4 bases, there was a span of 10 bases. The CDR3 extends over 13 amino acids. This CDR3 is CASSGQGADTQYF. DNA of the CDR3: TGCGCCAGCAGCGGGCAGGGTGCAGATACGCAGTATTTT.

The J gene is TRBJ1-1, the V gene TRBV20-1, with D hard to call. The CDR3 is made up of 11 amino acids. V was clipped by 2 bases and J by 7 bases, with 8 bases between them. Germline V CDR1 and CDR2: DFQATT, SNEGSKA (reference sequence). Here the CDR3 reads CSARRAREAFF. Written as DNA, the CDR3 is TGCAGTGCTAGAAGAGCCCGTGAAGCTTTCTTT.

The chain links TRBV27 to TRBJ2-2; 9 nucleotides line up with TRBD2. CDR1 and CDR2 from the germline V gene are MNHEY and SMNVEV (reference sequence). After removal of 4 bases from V and 6 bases from J, the junction contained 0 bases not matched to a gene. The CDR3 is 13 residues long. CDR3 DNA sequence: TGTGCCAGCAGTTGGACTAGCGCCGGGGAGCTGTTTTTT. Residues: CASSWTSAGELFF.

The rearrangement uses TRBV7-8 and TRBJ2-5; 12 nucleotides match TRBD2. Germline V gene sequence: CDR1 SGHVS, CDR2 FQNEAQ. This CDR3 region has 19 residues. V lost 2 bases and J lost 2; bases outside the gene matches: 12. The CDR3 sequence: CASSLRSASGGALQETQYF. The CDR3 DNA is TGTGCCAGCAGCTTAAGATCGGCTAGCGGGGGGGCACTACAAGAGACCCAGTACTTC.

J is TRBJ1-6 and V is TRBV4-1; 8 positions agree with TRBD1. The V gene end was trimmed by 5 bases and the J gene end by 6 bases; junction bases not matched to a gene: 9. CDR1 is MGHRA, CDR2 YSYEKL, per germline. The CDR3 is made up of 16 amino acids. CDR3: CASSVLPGQANSPLHF. DNA for the CDR3: TGCGCCAGCAGCGTACTTCCGGGACAGGCTAATTCACCCCTCCACTTT.

The gene calls are TRBV29-1 and TRBJ1-2, with D possibly TRBD1 on 6 matching bases. CDR3 size: 15 residues. Germline V gives CDR1 SQVTM, CDR2 ANQGSEA. Trimming left V 5 bases short and J 7 bases short, with 23 bases between. The CDR3 spells CSVLTGNPLRSGYTF. The CDR3 DNA sequence: TGCAGCGTTCTAACAGGGAACCCCCTCCGGAGTGGCTACACCTTC.